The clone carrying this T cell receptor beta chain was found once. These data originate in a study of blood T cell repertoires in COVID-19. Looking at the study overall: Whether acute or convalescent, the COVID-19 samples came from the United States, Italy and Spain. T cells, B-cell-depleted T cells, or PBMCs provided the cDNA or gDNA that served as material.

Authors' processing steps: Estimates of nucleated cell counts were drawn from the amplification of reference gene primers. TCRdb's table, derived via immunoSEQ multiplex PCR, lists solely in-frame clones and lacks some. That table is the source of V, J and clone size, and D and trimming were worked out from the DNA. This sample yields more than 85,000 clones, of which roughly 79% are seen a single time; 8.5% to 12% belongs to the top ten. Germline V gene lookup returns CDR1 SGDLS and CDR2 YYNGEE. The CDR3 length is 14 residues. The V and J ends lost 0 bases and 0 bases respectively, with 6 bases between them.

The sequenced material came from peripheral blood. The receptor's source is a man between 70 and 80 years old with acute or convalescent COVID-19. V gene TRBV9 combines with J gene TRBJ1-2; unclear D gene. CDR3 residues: CASSVGPANYGYTF. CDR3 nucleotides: TGTGCCAGCAGCGTAGGTCCCGCTAACTATGGCTACACCTTC.